This entry lists 29 T cell receptor beta chains sequenced from one sample in a study of regulatory T cells in long-lasting Graves disease. Time point indicated: newly diagnosed GD, antithyroid drugs for less than 3 months. Extracted PBMC RNA gave rise to the TCR library. Libraries of TCR beta came from iRepertoire HTBI primers plus Arm-PCR of CDR3 regions. One entry per CDR3 protein results from TCRdb running MiXCR on the multiplex PCR reads. The data hold 500,000 or so distinct CDR3 sequences, with around 15% observed a single time. This sample also appeared in a second study, on T cells in Graves' hyperthyroidism and ophthalmopathy.

Material: peripheral blood mononuclear cells (PBMCs), obtained at new diagnosis, from a patient treated with antithyroid drugs. The receptors were gathered from a man between 40 and 49 years old with Graves disease.

This clonotype was observed a few times. This chain connects TRBV19 to TRBJ2-5; 11 bases are shared with TRBD1. Losses at the gene ends were 4 bases for V and 2 bases for J; bases not matched to a gene: 9. The germline V gene encodes CDR1 LNHDA and CDR2 SQIVND (reference sequence). The CDR3 covers 17 residues. The CDR3: CASSTPGQGVEQETQYF. CDR3 nucleotide sequence: TGTGCCAGTAGTACCCCGGGACAGGGGGTGGAACAAGAGACCCAGTACTTC.

This clonotype was recorded many times. The V and J genes are TRBV11-2 and TRBJ2-7; D not certain. The CDR3 has 13 residues. CDR1 SGHAT and CDR2 FQNNGV come from the germline V gene. Trimming removed 5 bases from V and 7 bases from J, with 15 bases in between. The CDR3 DNA sequence: TGTGCCAGCAGCATATCCCTTCTTTGGGAGCAGTACTTC. Translating it yields CASSISLLWEQYF.

This clonotype was counted at least ten times. The CDR3 coding sequence is TGTGCCAGCACGGAGCAACCAAATTCACCCCTCCACTTT. The encoded protein is CASTEQPNSPLHF. This rearrangement joins TRBV28 to TRBJ1-6; D is unclear. Trimming removed 7 bases at V and 7 bases at J, with 11 bases between. The CDR3 extends over 13 amino acids. From germline, CDR1 is MDHEN and CDR2 SYDVKM.

This chain joins TRBV5-1 and TRBJ1-3; TRBD1 matches 9 bases. CDR1 and CDR2 from the germline V gene are SGHRS and YFSETQ. This CDR3 is built from 17 residues. Trimming removed 0 bases from V and 3 bases from J; junction bases left unmatched: 7. The CDR3 DNA is TGCGCCAGCAGCTTGGGGATACAGGGGGCGATTGGAAACACCATATATTTT. Protein sequence: CASSLGIQGAIGNTIYF.

In this sample, this clonotype turned up many times. This sequence joins TRBV3-1 and TRBJ2-7, with D possibly TRBD2 on 6 matching bases. Trimming removed 0 bases at V and 7 bases at J, with 13 bases between. Germline V gene data show CDR1 as LGHDT and CDR2 as YNNKEL (reference sequence). The CDR3 is 14 amino acids. CDR3: CASSQDRGFWEQYF. In DNA form, the CDR3 reads TGTGCCAGCAGCCAAGACCGGGGGTTTTGGGAGCAGTACTTC.

This clonotype was seen many times. The rearrangement uses TRBV27 and TRBJ1-4; D might be TRBD1 (5 bases). Deletions cut 1 base from V and 2 bases from J, with 14 bases between. Germline assignment: CDR1 MNHEY and CDR2 SMNVEV (reference sequence). This CDR3 comprises 17 residues. CDR3 in amino acids: CASSLWRGAGTNEKLFF. In nucleotides, the CDR3 is TGTGCCAGCAGTTTATGGAGGGGCGCAGGGACTAATGAAAAACTGTTTTTT.

As regards this clonotype: One end of the junction fails to match germline, which may point to a read error. The CDR3 protein is CASTTGPGMLTDTQYF. The DNA of the CDR3 is TGCGCCAGCACCACGGGACCAGGTATGCTGACAGATACGCAGTATTTT. The rearrangement links TRBV6-2 or TRBV6-3 to TRBJ2-3; the D gene could be TRBD1 or TRBD2 (5 bases each). The V gene's germline CDR1 is MNHEY and CDR2 SVGEGT. The CDR3 spans 16 residues.

This clonotype occurred many times. The chain links TRBV7-3 to TRBJ1-2, with 8 bases identical to TRBD1. The V gene end was trimmed by 5 bases and the J gene end by 8 bases; junction bases not matched to a gene: 10. Germline V gene lookup returns CDR1 SGHTA and CDR2 FQGTGA. The CDR3 contains 14 residues. The CDR3 DNA reads as TGTGCCAGCAGCGCCGGGACAGGCATGAAGGGCTACACCTTC. Protein product: CASSAGTGMKGYTF.

This clonotype was seen repeatedly, ten times or more. The chain couples TRBV28 to TRBJ2-2; 12 nucleotides align to TRBD2. This CDR3 region has 16 residues. Germline loops: CDR1 MDHEN, CDR2 SYDVKM. The J segment lost 5 bases and the V segment lost 7 bases, leaving 8 bases of the junction unmatched. The CDR3 DNA follows: TGTGCCAGCACCACTCTAGCGGGAGGGAGTACCGGGGAGCTGTTTTTT. It encodes CASTTLAGGSTGELFF.

This clonotype was seen at least ten times. V gene TRBV7-9 combines with J gene TRBJ1-1; maybe TRBD1 (5 bases). The CDR3 is made up of 16 amino acids. The V and J ends lost 5 bases and 0 bases respectively, with 16 bases between them. Germline V CDR1 and CDR2: SEHNR, FQNEAQ (reference sequence). Here the CDR3 DNA reads TGTGCCAGCAGCGTAAGAGCAGGACAAATGAACACTGAAGCTTTCTTT. Its translation: CASSVRAGQMNTEAFF. The complete variable domain, with remaining parts taken from reference TRBV7-9 and TRBJ1-1, reads DTGVSQNPRHKITKRGQNVTFRCDPISEHNRLYWYRQTLGQGPEFLTYFQNEAQLEKSRLLSDRFSAERPKGSFSTLEIQRTEQGDSAMYLCASSVRAGQMNTEAFFGQGTRLTVV.

This clonotype was seen a few times. The genes are TRBV6-2 or TRBV6-3 and TRBJ2-5; 7 positions match TRBD1. CDR3 length: 17 amino acids. Losses at the gene ends were 5 bases for V and 1 base for J; bases not matched to a gene: 13. The germline V gene has CDR1 MNHEY and CDR2 SVGEGT. The DNA of the CDR3 is TGTGCCAGCAGTGATCACACAGGGGTCACGGGCCAAGAGACCCAGTACTTC. It encodes CASSDHTGVTGQETQYF.

This clonotype appeared many times. This chain connects TRBV27 to TRBJ2-7; D call uncertain. Trimming removed 6 bases from V and 1 base from J, with 13 bases in between. The CDR3 is 14 residues long. Germline V gene lookup returns CDR1 MNHEY and CDR2 SMNVEV (reference sequence). CDR3 coding DNA: TGTGCCAGCAGGAATTTAGACGGGTCCTACGAGCAGTACTTC. Its protein is CASRNLDGSYEQYF.

The chain employs TRBV3-1 and TRBJ2-7, with D perhaps TRBD1 or TRBD2 (5 bases each). Germline CDR1 reads LGHDT; CDR2 reads YNNKEL (reference sequence). This CDR3 is 14 amino acids long. V gave up 0 bases and J gave up 6 bases, with 12 bases separating them. The CDR3 is CASSQDLGVSEQYF. CDR3 bases: TGTGCCAGCAGCCAAGATCTGGGGGTAAGCGAGCAGTACTTC.

This clonotype was seen only a few times. This chain joins TRBV18 and TRBJ2-5; D gene ambiguous. Per germline, CDR1 KGHSH and CDR2 LQKENI. V was trimmed by 5 bases and J by 1 base, leaving 14 bases between them. The CDR3 consists of 15 residues. The CDR3 region is CASSTRGPGQETQYF. The DNA for the CDR3 is TGTGCCAGCTCAACCAGAGGACCCGGCCAAGAGACCCAGTACTTC.

At least ten counts were recorded for this clonotype. The gene calls are TRBV12-3 or TRBV12-4 and TRBJ1-1; TRBD1 matches at 9 bases. V lost 6 bases and J lost 4; bases outside the gene matches: 9. The CDR3 consists of 15 residues. The CDR3 is CASSPLTGGGTEAFF. CDR3 sequence (DNA): TGTGCCAGCAGCCCCCTGACAGGGGGGGGCACTGAAGCTTTCTTT.

The gene calls are TRBV7-9 and TRBJ2-4; the match to TRBD1 covers 9 bases. The germline gives CDR1 SEHNR, CDR2 FQNEAQ (reference sequence). The CDR3 has 14 amino acids. The V and J ends lost 1 base and 9 bases, in that order; junction bases with no gene match: 4. CDR3 sequence reads: CASSLVDRGGIQYF. The CDR3 region has the DNA TGTGCCAGCAGCTTAGTGGACAGGGGCGGCATTCAGTACTTC.

This clonotype was seen more than once but under ten times. The CDR3 sequence: CASSLARGIQETQYF. DNA for the CDR3: TGTGCCAGCAGCTTAGCGAGAGGGATACAAGAGACCCAGTACTTC. The V and J genes are TRBV7-9 and TRBJ2-5; a possible D gene is TRBD2 (5 bases). Germline-derived CDR1 and CDR2 are SEHNR and FQNEAQ (reference sequence). The CDR3 consists of 15 residues. V lost 0 bases and J lost 2, with 10 bases in between.

This clonotype was seen repeatedly, ten times or more. The chain links TRBV28 to TRBJ2-1, with 11 positions matching TRBD2. The germline CDR1 and CDR2 sequences are MDHEN and SYDVKM. The CDR3 is 18 amino acids. Trimming removed 6 bases from V and 4 bases from J; junction bases left unmatched: 14. The CDR3 sequence is CASRSPFLGTSGYNEQFF. The CDR3 DNA reads TGTGCCAGCAGATCCCCGTTTTTAGGGACTAGCGGATACAATGAGCAGTTCTTC. The entire variable domain, with the rest obtained from reference TRBV28 and TRBJ2-1, is as follows: DVKVTQSSRYLVKRTGEKVFLECVQDMDHENMFWYRQDPGLGLRLIYFSYDVKMKEKGDIPEGYSVSREKKERFSLILESASTNQTSMYLCASRSPFLGTSGYNEQFFGPGTRLTVL.

Comment on this clonotype: This sequence is one base from a far larger clone and is likely a read error. The CDR3 DNA follows: TGTGCCAGCACCAGCGGGGGAACCGAGCAGTACTTC. Protein product: CASTSGGTEQYF. The genes are TRBV27 and TRBJ2-7, with 8 nucleotides matching TRBD2. V lost 7 bases, J lost 6 bases, and 5 bases stayed unmatched. The CDR3 is 12 residues long. Looked up from germline, CDR1 is MNHEY and CDR2 is SMNVEV (reference sequence).

This clonotype was counted a few times. This chain joins TRBV6-2 or TRBV6-3 and TRBJ2-2; 7 nucleotides align to TRBD1. Germline V gene sequence: CDR1 MNHEY, CDR2 SVGEGT. V was pared by 5 bases and J by 7 bases, with 10 bases of the junction left unmatched. This CDR3 region has 15 residues. CDR3: CASSTHRGIGGELFF. DNA for the CDR3: TGTGCCAGCAGTACCCACAGGGGTATTGGCGGGGAGCTGTTTTTT.

This clonotype has a count of ten or more. This chain connects TRBV11-2 to TRBJ1-2; no clear D gene. Trimming left V 5 bases short and J 7 bases short, with 17 bases between. The CDR3 runs to 14 residues. The germline CDR1 and CDR2 sequences are SGHAT and FQNNGV. Written as DNA, the CDR3 is TGTGCCAGCAGCCATCGGACTTCTTCGGGTGGCTACACCTTC. Protein product: CASSHRTSSGGYTF.

This clonotype was counted ten times or more. Here the CDR3 DNA reads TGTGCCAGCAGCTCTATGGGCACCTACACTGAAGCTTTCTTT. Protein product: CASSSMGTYTEAFF. The V and J genes are TRBV7-9 and TRBJ1-1, with D uncertain. CDR1 and CDR2 (germline): SEHNR, FQNEAQ (reference sequence). The V end lost 4 bases, the J end lost 3 bases, and 12 bases lay between the germline ends. The CDR3 covers 14 residues. The entire variable domain, with the rest obtained from reference TRBV7-9 and TRBJ1-1, is as follows: DTGVSQNPRHKITKRGQNVTFRCDPISEHNRLYWYRQTLGQGPEFLTYFQNEAQLEKSRLLSDRFSAERPKGSFSTLEIQRTEQGDSAMYLCASSSMGTYTEAFFGQGTRLTVV.

This clonotype came up many times. This chain joins TRBV18 and TRBJ2-7; 8 positions match TRBD1. The CDR3 runs 15 residues. Germline V gene sequence: CDR1 KGHSH, CDR2 LQKENI. The V segment lost 3 bases and the J segment 1 base; nucleotides outside the gene matches: 5. CDR3 sequence: CASSPSDRGSYEQYF. The CDR3 nucleotides are TGTGCCAGCTCACCGTCCGACAGGGGATCCTACGAGCAGTACTTC.

The chain is built from TRBV13 and TRBJ1-1, with D unresolved. Germline lookup yields CDR1 PRHDT and CDR2 FYEKMQ (reference sequence). V lost 1 base to trimming and J lost 3 bases, with 12 bases between them. The CDR3 runs to 15 residues. The CDR3 DNA follows: TGTGCCAGCAGCTTAGCCCACACCCCGGACACTGAAGCTTTCTTT. It encodes CASSLAHTPDTEAFF.

The chain couples TRBV6-2 or TRBV6-3 to TRBJ2-1; a weak D match, TRBD2 (6 bases). Germline V gene sequence: CDR1 MNHEY, CDR2 SVGEGT. CDR3 size: 15 residues. V was pared by 5 bases and J by 2 bases, with 13 bases between. The CDR3 nucleotides are TGTGCCAGCAGTCCGACTAGTCCAACCTACAATGAGCAGTTCTTC. This codes for CASSPTSPTYNEQFF.

The rearrangement links TRBV3-1 to TRBJ1-2; unclear D gene. V was shortened by 4 bases and J by 6 bases, with 18 bases between the two germline ends. There are 15 residues in the CDR3. From germline, CDR1 is LGHDT and CDR2 YNNKEL (reference sequence). This CDR3 is CASSPRVLRRDGYTF. In nucleotides, the CDR3 is TGTGCCAGCAGCCCCCGGGTCCTACGTCGGGATGGCTACACCTTC.

In this sample, this clonotype turned up many times. This chain connects TRBV10-2 to TRBJ2-7; the D gene is possibly TRBD2 (5 bases). The germline V gene encodes CDR1 WSHSY and CDR2 SAAADI. CDR3 length: 14 residues. Trimming cost V 6 bases and J 1 base, with 13 bases left between them. The CDR3 here is CASRDFGPSYEQYF. In DNA form, the CDR3 reads TGCGCCAGCAGGGACTTTGGACCTTCCTACGAGCAGTACTTC.

This clonotype turned up a few times. The V and J genes are TRBV5-4 and TRBJ2-1, with 8 nucleotides matching TRBD2. Germline CDR1 SGHNT, CDR2 YYREEE (reference sequence). The CDR3 totals 16 residues. Losses at the gene ends were 4 bases for V and 2 bases for J; bases not matched to a gene: 8. CDR3 in amino acids: CASSLLAGATYNEQFF. The CDR3 coding sequence is TGTGCCAGCAGCCTTCTAGCGGGTGCGACCTACAATGAGCAGTTCTTC. The full variable domain, in which reference TRBV5-4 and TRBJ2-1 provide the parts outside the CDR3, is ETGVTQSPTHLIKTRGQQVTLRCSSQSGHNTVSWYQQALGQGPQFIFQYYREEENGRGNFPPRFSGLQFPNYSSELNVNALELDDSALYLCASSLLAGATYNEQFFGPGTRLTVL.

This chain uses TRBV9 with TRBJ2-1; 8 bases line up with TRBD2. Per germline, CDR1 SGDLS and CDR2 YYNGEE. The CDR3 is made up of 15 amino acids. Losses at the gene ends were 3 bases for V and 5 bases for J; bases not matched to a gene: 7. This CDR3 reads CASSDAGLADNEQFF. The DNA for the CDR3 is TGTGCCAGCAGCGATGCCGGACTAGCCGACAATGAGCAGTTCTTC.